Each of the 29 T cell receptor beta chains below was sequenced from the same sample in a study of blood T cell repertoires in COVID-19. Assay: immunoSEQ multiplex PCR; the TCRdb copy retains only in-frame clones and omits some. Of about 200,000 clones detected, 70% to 90% appear once; the ten largest clones hold roughly 21%. The specimen sequenced was peripheral blood. Receptors originate from a man aged 60 to 75 with active or convalescent COVID-19.

The chain uses TRBV7-2 and TRBJ2-7; 7 bases align to TRBD2. The V gene end was trimmed by 6 bases and the J gene end by 0 bases; junction bases not matched to a gene: 5. The germline V gene encodes CDR1 SGHTA and CDR2 FQGNSA. This CDR3 is 14 amino acids long. For the CDR3, the DNA is TGTGCCAGCAGACCCGGGACTACCTCCTACGAGCAGTACTTC. Its translation: CASRPGTTSYEQYF.

V gene TRBV18 combines with J gene TRBJ1-2; D is perhaps TRBD1 (5 bases). This CDR3 contains 15 residues. The germline V gene has CDR1 KGHSH and CDR2 LQKENI. Trimming left V 3 bases short and J 2 bases short, with 13 bases between. CDR3 amino acids: CASSPETRGNYGYTF. CDR3 DNA: TGTGCCAGCTCACCGGAGACAAGGGGCAACTATGGCTACACCTTC.

This chain connects TRBV15 to TRBJ2-7, with a weak D call TRBD2 (6 bases). V dropped 1 base and J dropped 3 bases, with 13 bases sitting between them. Looked up from germline, CDR1 is LNHNV and CDR2 is YYDKDF (reference sequence). The CDR3 totals 15 residues. CDR3 coding DNA: TGTGCCACCAGCAGAGGGAGCGGGTCTTTCTACGAGCAGTACTTC. It codes for CATSRGSGSFYEQYF.

This clone occurred a few times. The chain employs TRBV11-2 and TRBJ1-6, with D possibly being TRBD1 (6 bases). From germline, CDR1 is SGHAT and CDR2 FQNNGV. The CDR3 is 15 residues long. The ends were cut back, 5 bases at V and 8 bases at J, with 16 bases in the middle. The CDR3 DNA reads as TGTGCCAGCAGCCCACAGACAGGAGTTTATTCACCCCTCCACTTT. Protein product: CASSPQTGVYSPLHF.

This sequence joins TRBV5-1 and TRBJ1-5, with D perhaps matching TRBD1 (6 bases). V was shortened by 3 bases and J by 7 bases, with 17 bases between the two germline ends. The CDR3 length is 15 residues. Germline assignment: CDR1 SGHRS and CDR2 YFSETQ. CDR3 sequence reads: CASSSISGADQPQHF. The CDR3, as DNA: TGCGCCAGCAGCTCAATTTCAGGGGCCGACCAGCCCCAGCATTTT. The full variable domain, with the rest looked up from reference TRBV5-1 and TRBJ1-5, is KAGVTQTPRYLIKTRGQQVTLSCSPISGHRSVSWYQQTPGQGLQFLFEYFSETQRNKGNFPGRFSGRQFSNSRSEMNVSTLELGDSALYLCASSSISGADQPQHFGDGTRLSIL.

The chain employs TRBV30 and TRBJ1-3, with D tentatively TRBD1 (6 bases). In germline, CDR1 is GTSNPN, CDR2 SVGIG (reference sequence). V lost 4 bases, J lost 4 bases, and 14 bases lay in between. The CDR3 consists of 14 residues. The CDR3 bases are TGTGCCTGGACCCAGGGGATCTCAGGAAACACCATATATTTT. Translation gives CAWTQGISGNTIYF.

The chain combines TRBV6-1 with TRBJ2-7; no firm D call. The CDR3 is 12 residues long. V was trimmed by 2 bases and J by 3 bases, leaving 5 bases between them. Germline CDR1 is MNHNS and CDR2 is SASEGT. This CDR3 is CASSESLYEQYF. The CDR3 DNA is TGTGCCAGCAGTGAATCACTCTACGAGCAGTACTTC.

J is TRBJ2-7 and V is TRBV6-6, with a weak D call TRBD2 (7 bases). The germline V and J ends were trimmed by 6 bases and 5 bases, with 20 bases remaining between them. Germline V gene lookup returns CDR1 MNHNY and CDR2 SVGAGI (reference sequence). The CDR3 runs 15 residues. The chain's CDR3 is CASRIGGGLMDEQYF. As DNA, the CDR3 is TGTGCCAGCAGAATTGGGGGGGGGCTCATGGACGAGCAGTACTTC.

The rearrangement uses TRBV24-1 and TRBJ2-1; tentatively, D is TRBD2 (7 bases). CDR1 is KGHDR, CDR2 SFDVKD, per germline. V lost 3 bases and J lost 5, with 16 bases in between. The CDR3 runs 16 residues. The CDR3 protein is CATSDAGARVHNEQFF. The CDR3 nucleotides are TGTGCCACCAGTGATGCGGGGGCTCGAGTCCACAATGAGCAGTTCTTC.

The rearrangement uses TRBV29-1 and TRBJ1-1; 9 bases map to TRBD1. Germline lookup yields CDR1 SQVTM and CDR2 ANQGSEA. The CDR3 covers 16 residues. V shed 3 bases, J shed 2 bases, and the junction held 10 bases outside the gene matches. CDR3 sequence (DNA): TGCAGCGTTGACGACAGGGGGGCGCGTAGAAACACTGAAGCTTTCTTT. This sequence encodes CSVDDRGARRNTEAFF.

This sequence joins TRBV9 and TRBJ2-1; the match to TRBD2 covers 8 bases. CDR3 length: 15 amino acids. The J segment lost 4 bases and the V segment lost 4 bases, leaving 7 bases of the junction unmatched. CDR1 and CDR2 (germline): SGDLS, YYNGEE. CDR3 DNA sequence: TGTGCCAGCAGCACCTCTAGCGGGTCTTACAATGAGCAGTTCTTC. The encoded protein is CASSTSSGSYNEQFF.

The chain combines TRBV25-1 with TRBJ1-4, with D maybe TRBD1 (6 bases). The germline CDR1 and CDR2 sequences are MGHDK and SYGVNS. CDR3 size: 13 residues. Trimming removed 5 bases at V and 4 bases at J, with 8 bases between. The CDR3 region is CASSRGGNEKLFF. The CDR3 DNA follows: TGTGCCAGCAGTCGAGGGGGTAATGAAAAACTGTTTTTT.

The J gene is TRBJ2-2, the V gene TRBV4-1; possible D gene TRBD2, 5 bases. V was clipped by 1 base and J by 3 bases, with 9 bases between them. The length of the CDR3 is 15 residues. Germline V lookup: CDR1 MGHRA, CDR2 YSYEKL. The CDR3 sequence is CASSQVTGYTGELFF. CDR3 coding DNA: TGCGCCAGCAGCCAAGTGACGGGATACACCGGGGAGCTGTTTTTT.

The genes are TRBV6-5 and TRBJ1-4; a weak D match, TRBD1 (6 bases). V lost 6 bases, J lost 7 bases, and 12 bases lay in between. The CDR3 covers 13 residues. Germline CDR1 is MNHEY and CDR2 is SVGAGI. The CDR3 bases are TGTGCCAGCAGCGCGACAGGATTTGAAAAACTGTTTTTT. Translated, it gives CASSATGFEKLFF.

The chain recombines TRBV21-1 with TRBJ1-6; TRBD1, the D gene given by the table, was not confirmed from the DNA. TRBV21-1 represents a pseudogene. The CDR3 is 14 residues long. The CDR3 protein is CASTPGDRDSPLHF. The DNA for the CDR3 is TGTGCCAGCACCCCGGGGGACAGGGATTCACCCCTCCACTTT.

This clone was observed a single time. V gene TRBV7-4 combines with J gene TRBJ1-1; TRBD1 aligns across 8 bases. CDR3 length: 15 residues. Germline CDR1 SGHVT, CDR2 SQSDAQ. Trimming cost V 3 bases and J 5 bases; bases outside gene matches: 8. CDR3 in amino acids: CASSLTGEGCTEAFF. In DNA form, the CDR3 reads TGTGCCAGCAGCTTGACAGGGGAAGGTTGTACTGAAGCTTTCTTT. Supplemented by reference TRBV7-4 and TRBJ1-1, the full variable domain reads GAGVSQSPRYKVAKRGRDVALRCDSISGHVTLYWYRQTLGQGSEVLTYSQSDAQRDKSGRPSGRFSAERPERSVSTLKIQRTEQGDSAVYLCASSLTGEGCTEAFFGQGTRLTVV.

The V gene is TRBV12-3 or TRBV12-4, the J gene TRBJ2-1, with D perhaps matching TRBD1 (5 bases). Trimming removed 5 bases from V and 4 bases from J, with 9 bases in between. This CDR3 has 13 residues. This chain's CDR3 is CASSATGYNEQFF. The CDR3 bases are TGTGCCAGCAGTGCCACAGGTTACAATGAGCAGTTCTTC.

V and J are TRBV27 and TRBJ1-3, with D unclear. The CDR3 extends over 13 amino acids. Between the trimmed V and J ends, which lost 3 bases and 0 bases, there was a span of 3 bases. Germline values: CDR1 MNHEY, CDR2 SMNVEV (reference sequence). CDR3: CASSFHSGNTIYF. The CDR3 DNA is TGTGCCAGCAGTTTCCACTCTGGAAACACCATATATTTT.

The V and J genes are TRBV12-3 or TRBV12-4 and TRBJ1-1, with D possibly being TRBD1 (6 bases). Between the trimmed V and J ends, which lost 7 bases and 11 bases, there was a span of 20 bases. The CDR3 extends over 13 amino acids. The CDR3, as DNA: TGTGCCAGCAACTACATAGGGGGTCTAGGGGCTTTCTTT. As protein: CASNYIGGLGAFF.

The V call is TRBV28, the J call TRBJ1-3; tentatively, D is TRBD1 (6 bases). V shed 7 bases and J shed 4 bases, with 14 bases lying between them. The V gene's germline CDR1 is MDHEN and CDR2 SYDVKM. The CDR3 covers 14 residues. CDR3 residues: CASTRAGAGNTIYF. The CDR3 DNA sequence: TGTGCCAGCACCAGGGCAGGGGCAGGAAACACCATATATTTT.

The rearrangement links TRBV11-2 to TRBJ1-6, with a possible D match to TRBD1 (5 bases). Germline CDR1 and CDR2: SGHAT and FQNNGV. The CDR3 sequence is 16 residues long. Trimming removed 3 bases from V and 1 base from J, with 10 bases in between. The CDR3 loop is CASSLRGWSYNSPLHF. The CDR3 nucleotides are TGTGCCAGCAGCTTGCGGGGGTGGTCCTATAATTCACCCCTCCACTTT. The complete variable domain, with remaining parts taken from reference TRBV11-2 and TRBJ1-6, reads EAGVAQSPRYKIIEKRQSVAFWCNPISGHATLYWYQQILGQGPKLLIQFQNNGVVDDSQLPKDRFSAERLKGVDSTLKIQPAKLEDSAVYLCASSLRGWSYNSPLHFGNGTRLTVT.

The V gene is TRBV18, the J gene TRBJ1-2; TRBD1 matches 7 bases. V was pared by 4 bases and J by 0 bases, with 5 bases of the junction left unmatched. This CDR3 is built from 15 residues. Germline-derived CDR1 and CDR2 are KGHSH and LQKENI. The CDR3 reads CASSLGQHPNYGYTF. Written as DNA, the CDR3 is TGTGCCAGCTCACTGGGACAGCACCCTAACTATGGCTACACCTTC.

The rearrangement links TRBV3-1 (or the pseudogene TRBV3-2) to TRBJ1-5; D uncertain. From germline, CDR1 is LGHDT and CDR2 YNNKEL (reference sequence). The V end lost 5 bases, the J end lost 3 bases, and 5 bases lay between the germline ends. The CDR3 covers 12 residues. The CDR3 nucleotides read TGTGCCAGCAGCTACTTCAATCAGCCCCAGCATTTT. Translating gives CASSYFNQPQHF.

V is TRBV29-1 and J is TRBJ2-2; 13 bases are a match to TRBD2. V shed 6 bases and J 7 bases; nucleotides not matched to a gene: 20. This CDR3 is built from 19 residues. Germline V gene sequence: CDR1 SQVTM, CDR2 ANQGSEA. The CDR3 loop reads CSVETPASLAGGPVGELFF. In DNA, the CDR3 is TGCAGCGTGGAGACACCCGCGTCACTAGCGGGGGGGCCTGTCGGGGAGCTGTTTTTT.

The chain has TRBV19 and TRBJ1-5, with D uncertain. V dropped 7 bases and J dropped 2 bases, with 12 bases sitting between them. Per germline, CDR1 LNHDA and CDR2 SQIVND (reference sequence). The CDR3 sequence is 14 residues long. Written as DNA, the CDR3 is TGTGCCAGTAAAGTTTCGCCGGGCAATCAGCCCCAGCATTTT. It encodes CASKVSPGNQPQHF.

The rearrangement links TRBV6-5 to TRBJ2-3; D is undetermined. Germline V gene lookup returns CDR1 MNHEY and CDR2 SVGAGI. Deletions cut 6 bases from V and 0 bases from J, with 7 bases between. CDR3 length: 13 amino acids. CDR3 nucleotide sequence: TGTGCCAGCAGGGGCGCTAGCACAGATACGCAGTATTTT. Its protein product is CASRGASTDTQYF.

The genes are TRBV15 and TRBJ2-2; D gene uncertain. This CDR3 is built from 14 residues. CDR1 and CDR2 from the germline V gene are LNHNV and YYDKDF (reference sequence). The ends were cut back, 1 base at V and 4 bases at J, with 7 bases in the middle. The CDR3 reads CATSRGTGTGELFF. Here the CDR3 DNA reads TGTGCCACCAGCAGAGGAACGGGCACCGGGGAGCTGTTTTTT.

V is TRBV27 and J is TRBJ1-1; D gene unclear. V was cut by 3 bases and J by 6 bases, with 11 bases left in between. The germline V gene has CDR1 MNHEY and CDR2 SMNVEV (reference sequence). This CDR3 has 13 residues. CDR3 sequence (DNA): TGTGCCAGCAGTTTCCTCCCCGGGGCTGAAGCTTTCTTT. This encodes CASSFLPGAEAFF.

The rearrangement links TRBV15 to TRBJ1-6; unclear D gene. Germline V gene lookup returns CDR1 LNHNV and CDR2 YYDKDF (reference sequence). The CDR3 loop spans 15 amino acids. Between the trimmed V and J ends, which lost 0 bases and 9 bases, there was a span of 12 bases. The CDR3: CATSRDRGAVSPLHF. The CDR3 region has the DNA TGTGCCACCAGCAGAGATCGCGGAGCAGTTTCACCCCTCCACTTT.